The source of this TCR beta chain is a study of T cells in Graves' hyperthyroidism and ophthalmopathy. Clinical symptoms, serum thyroxine, TRAb, thyroid ultrasound and orbital computed tomography established diagnosis. This clonotype was counted between two and nine times. Antigen: not known. Findings and caveats of the study: Most expanded thyroid clonotypes above 0.001 also appeared in blood. Ophthalmopathy, as predicted by the model, came a median around 7 months after the prediction.

TCR beta CDR3 regions were amplified from RNA transcripts. A first-round RT-PCR of the TCR CDR3 used the HTBI primer set. TCRdb re-derived calls from the multiplex PCR reads in MiXCR, one entry per CDR3 protein. The profile shows about 250,000 distinct CDR3 sequences, 22% of them singletons. The CDR3 is made up of 16 amino acids. V trimming: 4 bases; J trimming: 3 bases; junction bases outside the gene matches: 10. Germline loops: CDR1 LGHNA, CDR2 YNFKEQ. This sequence joins TRBV4-2 and TRBJ1-1; 8 bases line up with TRBD1. The sample comprised blood. This receptor was taken from a man aged 25-40 years with Graves' ophthalmopathy. The CDR3 reads CASSRPDRDIYTEAFF. The CDR3 nucleotides read TGTGCCAGCAGCCGTCCGGACAGGGATATATACACTGAAGCTTTCTTT.